These T cell receptor beta chains were read from a single sample in a study of blood T cell repertoires in COVID-19. Only in-frame clones appear in the TCRdb table, and some are missing; sequencing was by immunoSEQ multiplex PCR. Of about 58,000 clones in the sample, about four fifths were seen once. Sequenced material: peripheral blood. Source of these receptors: a human donor in a cohort sampled during active COVID-19. Both conserved end residues are part of each CDR3. Each record gives: D gene, clone size, J gene, V gene, CDR3 DNA, CDR3 protein. A D gene is named only where the DNA matches it firmly. Some rows have no size entry. The others give once, few or many, or a class for an expanded clone.

>-|-|TRBJ1-1|TRBV19
TGTGCCAGTAGTATAGGCGGAGCTGGATTGGATGAAGCTTTCTTT
CASSIGGAGLDEAFF
>-|-|TRBJ2-7|TRBV5-1
TGCGCCAGCAGCGGGGGGTTGGTTCAAGTAGCCCGGGACTACGAGCAGTACTTC
CASSGGLVQVARDYEQYF
>-|-|TRBJ1-1|TRBV6-5
TGTGCCAGCATTTATCAGAGGGCGAACACTGAAGCTTTCTTT
CASIYQRANTEAFF
>-|-|TRBJ2-7|TRBV30
TGTGCCGGCTCGGATCAAGCGGTAGGATCCTACGAGCAGTACTTC
CAGSDQAVGSYEQYF
>TRBD2|few|TRBJ2-7|TRBV5-1
TGCGCCAGCAGGAATCCCGGGACTAGCGGGGGGGCCGCCTCCCGGGGCGAGCAGTACTTC
CASRNPGTSGGAASRGEQYF
>-|-|TRBJ1-2|TRBV3-1/TRBV3-2
TGTGCCAGCAGCCGGTCGAGGGCACTGGGGGCATCTAACTATGGCTACACCTTC
CASSRSRALGASNYGYTF
>-|-|TRBJ1-5|TRBV27
TGTGCCAGCAGTCCCGACAGTAGCAATCAGCCCCAGCATTTT
CASSPDSSNQPQHF
>TRBD1|once|TRBJ2-7|TRBV29-1
TGCAGCGTTGAAGATCGAGGGACAGGGTCTAATGAGCAGTACTTC
CSVEDRGTGSNEQYF
>-|-|TRBJ1-1|TRBV13
TGTGCCAGCAGCTTAGGCGGCGGGGTGGAGGGCACTGAAGCTTTCTTT
CASSLGGGVEGTEAFF
>TRBD1|-|TRBJ2-7|TRBV28
TGTGCCAGTAGTAGGGGGGACAGGGGCTACGAGCAGTACTTC
CASSRGDRGYEQYF
>TRBD1|-|TRBJ1-4|TRBV27
TGTGCCAGCCGGGGACAGTCTTATGAAAAACTGTTTTTT
CASRGQSYEKLFF
>-|-|TRBJ2-6|TRBV4-3
TGCGCCAGCAGCCCCTATTCTGGGGCCAACGTCCTGACTTTC
CASSPYSGANVLTF
>-|-|TRBJ2-1|TRBV7-9
TGTGCCAGCAGCTTAGAATGGGGCGGTGAGCAGTTCTTC
CASSLEWGGEQFF
>TRBD1|-|TRBJ1-1|TRBV29-1
TGCAGCGATCGACAGGGGGGAAGGTCTGAAGCTTTCTTT
CSDRQGGRSEAFF
>-|few|TRBJ1-5|TRBV15
TGTGCCACCAGGACGGGTAATCAGCCCCAGCATTTT
CATRTGNQPQHF
>TRBD1|-|TRBJ1-2|TRBV18
TGTGCCAGCTCAGACAGGGATGGCTACACCTTC
CASSDRDGYTF